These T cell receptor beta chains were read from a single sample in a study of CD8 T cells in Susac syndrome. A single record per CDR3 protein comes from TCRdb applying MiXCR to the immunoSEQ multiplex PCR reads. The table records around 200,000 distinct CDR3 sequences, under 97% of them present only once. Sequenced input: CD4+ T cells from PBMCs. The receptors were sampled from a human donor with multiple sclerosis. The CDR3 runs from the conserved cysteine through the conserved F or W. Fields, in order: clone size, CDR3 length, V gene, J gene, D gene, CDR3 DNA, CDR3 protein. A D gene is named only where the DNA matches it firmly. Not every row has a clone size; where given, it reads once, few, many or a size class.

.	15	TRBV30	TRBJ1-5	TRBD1	TGTGCCTGGAGTGAAGGACAGGGAGGGCATCAGCCCCAGCATTTT	CAWSEGQGGHQPQHF
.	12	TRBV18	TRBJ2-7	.	TGTGCCAGCTCACCAGGGCTTTACGAGCAGTACTTC	CASSPGLYEQYF
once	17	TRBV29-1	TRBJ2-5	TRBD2	TGCAGCGTTGAGAGGTCTAGCGGGGGAACAATGGGGGAGGCCCAGTACTTC	CSVERSSGGTMGEAQYF
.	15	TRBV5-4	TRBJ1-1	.	TGTGCCAGCAGCTTGGCCAAGCAGGGTAGCACTGAAGCTTTCTTT	CASSLAKQGSTEAFF
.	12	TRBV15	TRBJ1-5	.	TGTGCCACCAGCAGATCAGGGGATCCCCAGCATTTT	CATSRSGDPQHF
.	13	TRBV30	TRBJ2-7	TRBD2	TGTGCCTGGAGCCCCAAACGGGGGGGTGAGCAGTACTTC	CAWSPKRGGEQYF
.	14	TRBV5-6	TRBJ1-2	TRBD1	TGTGCCAGCAGCTTGGTGGGACAGTCTTATGGCTACACCTTC	CASSLVGQSYGYTF
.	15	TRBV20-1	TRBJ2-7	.	TGCAGTGCTAGAGATTGGCGGTCGGCCTCCTACGAGCAGTACTTC	CSARDWRSASYEQYF
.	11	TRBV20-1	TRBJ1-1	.	.	CSARVPPKLSF
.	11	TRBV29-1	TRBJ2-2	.	TGCAGCGCAGTAACAACCGGGGAGCTGTTTTTT	CSAVTTGELFF
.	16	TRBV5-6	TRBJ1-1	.	TGTGCCAGCAGCTTGGTGGGGACGCTGGTCGGGACTGAAGCTTTCTTT	CASSLVGTLVGTEAFF
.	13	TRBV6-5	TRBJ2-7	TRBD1	TGTGCCGCAGGACAGGCTAGACACTACGAGCAGTACTTC	CAAGQARHYEQYF
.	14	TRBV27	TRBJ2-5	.	TGTGCCAGCAGGCAAATACTAGGGGGAGAGACCCAGTACTTC	CASRQILGGETQYF
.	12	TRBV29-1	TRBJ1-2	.	TGCAGCGCGGACCCAGGAATCCGGGACTACACCTTC	CSADPGIRDYTF
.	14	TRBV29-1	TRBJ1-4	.	TGCAGCATTTCCCTAGACGGGATCCATGAAAAACTGTTTTTT	CSISLDGIHEKLFF
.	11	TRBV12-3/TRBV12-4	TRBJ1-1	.	TGTGCCAGCAGGGCAATCACTGAAGCTTTCTTT	CASRAITEAFF
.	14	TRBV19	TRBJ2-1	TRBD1	TGTGCCAGTAGCTCGGGACAGCAATACAATGAGCAGTTCTTC	CASSSGQQYNEQFF
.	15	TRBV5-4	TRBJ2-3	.	TGTGCCAGCAGGGCCGGGACGGAGAGCACAGATACGCAGTATTTT	CASRAGTESTDTQYF
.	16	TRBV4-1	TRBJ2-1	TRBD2	TGCGCCAGCAGCCAAGATGGGGCGGGGAGGGCGTGGGAGCAGTTCTTC	CASSQDGAGRAWEQFF
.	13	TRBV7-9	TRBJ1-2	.	TGTGCCAGCAGCTTAGGAGGGTCGAGTGGCTACACCTTC	CASSLGGSSGYTF
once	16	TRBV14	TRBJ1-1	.	TGTGCCAGCAGCCGTCCCCAGGGGCTCGGGTTCACTGAAGCTTTCTTT	CASSRPQGLGFTEAFF
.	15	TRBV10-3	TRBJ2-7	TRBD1	TGTGCCATCAGTGATCCTGGACAGGGTGGGTACGAGCAGTACTTC	CAISDPGQGGYEQYF
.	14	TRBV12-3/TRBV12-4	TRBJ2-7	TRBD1	TGTGCCAGCAGGCCGGACAGGAGCTCCTACGAGCAGTACTTC	CASRPDRSSYEQYF
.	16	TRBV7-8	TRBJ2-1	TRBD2	TGTGCCAGCAGCTTAGCCGCGGGGGGGGGATACAATGAGCAGTTCTTC	CASSLAAGGGYNEQFF
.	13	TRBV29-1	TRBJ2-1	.	TGCAGCGTTGGCCCCCTACTCTACAATGAGCAGTTCTTC	CSVGPLLYNEQFF
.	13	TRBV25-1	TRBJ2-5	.	TGTGCCAGCATGCCCCCTTCCGTGGAGACCCAGTACTTC	CASMPPSVETQYF
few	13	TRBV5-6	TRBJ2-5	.	TGTGCCAGCAGCCACGGACAGCAAGAGACCCAGTACTTC	CASSHGQQETQYF
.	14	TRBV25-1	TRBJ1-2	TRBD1	TGTGCCAGCAGTGCTCCACAGGGGGCGCGGGGCTACACCTTC	CASSAPQGARGYTF
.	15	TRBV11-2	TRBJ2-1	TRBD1	TGTGCCAGCAGCTTACCGGGACAGTTGTCCAATGAGCAGTTCTTC	CASSLPGQLSNEQFF
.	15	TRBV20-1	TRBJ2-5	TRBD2	TGCAGTGGACCGGGACTAGCGATCCCGGAGGAGACCCAGTACTTC	CSGPGLAIPEETQYF
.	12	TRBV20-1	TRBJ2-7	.	TGCAGTGCTACAGGGATGGACTACGAGCAGTACTTC	CSATGMDYEQYF
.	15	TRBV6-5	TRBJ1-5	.	TGTGCCAGCAGTTCCCTCCGGACAGTCAATCAGCCCCAGCATTTT	CASSSLRTVNQPQHF
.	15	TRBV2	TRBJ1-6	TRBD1	TGTGCCAGCAGTGCCCAGGGGGCGAGTAATTCACCCCTCCACTTT	CASSAQGASNSPLHF
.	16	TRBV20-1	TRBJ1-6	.	TGCAGTGCTAGAGATATGGGGCAGGGAGGGGAATCACCCCTCCACTTT	CSARDMGQGGESPLHF
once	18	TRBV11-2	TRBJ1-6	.	TGTGCCAGCAGCTTAGGAACGAATCGAGACAGACCTAATTCACCCCTCCACTTT	CASSLGTNRDRPNSPLHF
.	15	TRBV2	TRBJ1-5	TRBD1	TGTGCCAGCACTACCCCGGGACAGGGTAATCAGCCCCAGCATTTT	CASTTPGQGNQPQHF
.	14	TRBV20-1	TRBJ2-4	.	TGCAGTGGAGAGACAGACAGGGGAGGGGACATTCAGTACTTC	CSGETDRGGDIQYF
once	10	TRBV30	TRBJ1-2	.	TGTGCCTGCATACGAGGTGGCTACACCTTC	CACIRGGYTF
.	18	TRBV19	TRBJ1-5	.	TGTGCCAGTAGCAACCAGGGTGGCGAGTCCTATAGCAATCAGCCCCAGCATTTT	CASSNQGGESYSNQPQHF
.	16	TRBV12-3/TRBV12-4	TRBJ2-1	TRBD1	TGTGCCAGCAGCCCGGGACAGGGGGCGGTCTACAATGAGCAGTTCTTC	CASSPGQGAVYNEQFF
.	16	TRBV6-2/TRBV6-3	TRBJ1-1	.	TGTGCCAGCAAAAGCGGCTCGGGAGGGTCGGCCACTGAAGCTTTCTTT	CASKSGSGGSATEAFF
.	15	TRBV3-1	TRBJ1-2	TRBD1	TGTGCCAGCAGCCTCGAGGACAGGGGGCTCTATGGCTACACCTTC	CASSLEDRGLYGYTF
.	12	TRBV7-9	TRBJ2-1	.	TGTGCCAGCGTGGGGGCCATCGATGAGCAGTTCTTC	CASVGAIDEQFF
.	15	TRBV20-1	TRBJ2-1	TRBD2	TGCAGTGCTAGAGATGGCGGGGGGGCCTACAATGAGCAGTTCTTC	CSARDGGGAYNEQFF